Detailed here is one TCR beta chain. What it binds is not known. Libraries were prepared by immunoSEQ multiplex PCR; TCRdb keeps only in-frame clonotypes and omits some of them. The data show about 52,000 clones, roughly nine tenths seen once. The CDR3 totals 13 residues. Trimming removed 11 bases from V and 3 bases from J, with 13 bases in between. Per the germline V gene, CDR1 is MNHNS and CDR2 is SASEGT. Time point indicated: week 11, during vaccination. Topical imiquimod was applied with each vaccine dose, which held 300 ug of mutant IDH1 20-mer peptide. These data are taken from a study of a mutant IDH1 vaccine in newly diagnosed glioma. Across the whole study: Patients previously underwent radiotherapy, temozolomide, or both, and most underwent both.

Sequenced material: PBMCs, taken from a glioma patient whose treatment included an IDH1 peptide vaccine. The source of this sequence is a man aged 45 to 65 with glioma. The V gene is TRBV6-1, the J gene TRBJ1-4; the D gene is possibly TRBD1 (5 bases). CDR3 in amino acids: CACYDSSNEKLFF. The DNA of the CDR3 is TGTGCCTGCTATGACAGTTCTAATGAAAAACTGTTTTTT.